The 2 T cell receptor beta chains below come from one sample, sequenced in a study of blood T cell repertoires in COVID-19. Some clones are missing from TCRdb's copy, which holds only in-frame ones; the method was immunoSEQ multiplex PCR. The table shows around 15,000 clones, with more than 70% occurring only once. The sample was peripheral blood. These receptor sequences come from a human donor in a cohort sampled during active COVID-19.

This sequence joins TRBV28 and TRBJ2-5, with D perhaps matching TRBD1 (5 bases). Germline V gene lookup returns CDR1 MDHEN and CDR2 SYDVKM. Trimming left V 8 bases short and J 10 bases short, with 11 bases between. This CDR3 has 10 residues. The CDR3 region has the DNA TGTGCCAGCGGGTTCAGGGACCAGTACTTC. Its protein product is CASGFRDQYF.

V is TRBV19 and J is TRBJ1-2; D remains ambiguous. Trimming took off 3 bases at V and 3 bases at J, with 14 bases between the two ends. Germline V gives CDR1 LNHDA, CDR2 SQIVND (reference sequence). The CDR3 runs to 15 residues. CDR3 region: CASSIVGSFDYGYTF. The CDR3 bases are TGTGCCAGTAGTATCGTGGGCAGCTTTGACTATGGCTACACCTTC.